The clone carrying this T cell receptor (beta chain) occurred many times. Its antigen is not known. Germline loops: CDR1 DFQATT, CDR2 SNEGSKA (reference sequence). The trim removed 6 bases at V and 5 bases at J, leaving 9 bases unmatched. The CDR3 extends over 14 amino acids. This entry belongs to a study of T cells after yellow fever vaccination. Study-level points and caveats: A faster peak, day 5 versus 15, was reached by the weaker secondary response. Most clones from primary vaccination were detected again post-booster (approximately 97% CD4, around 88% CD8).

5'RACE template switching produced TCR cDNA carrying a universal primer site and UMIs. TCRdb recomputed calls from the 5' RACE reads with MiXCR, one row per CDR3 protein. The table shows 200,000 to 300,000 distinct CDR3 sequences, with 5.5% to 8.5% occurring only once. This receptor was obtained from a man aged 25 to 45 who received the YFV17D yellow fever vaccine. The starting material was CD4+ T cells sorted from PBMCs, obtained on the day of the yellow fever booster vaccination. The chain combines TRBV20-1 with TRBJ2-5, with 10 bases that match TRBD1. As DNA, the CDR3 is TGCAGTGCGCGGACAGGGGGTGGTTACGAGACCCAGTACTTC. This gives the protein CSARTGGGYETQYF.